What follows are 17 T cell receptor beta chains derived from one specimen sequenced in a study of T cell changes during pregnancy in multiple sclerosis. This table comes from immunoSEQ multiplex PCR, and its TCRdb copy is limited to in-frame clones, with some not included. The sample includes about 120,000 clones, roughly 92% of them seen just once. The source material was peripheral blood, sampled before pregnancy. These receptors all stem from a female donor with multiple sclerosis, enrolled in a pregnancy study.

The DNA of the CDR3 is TGTGCCAGCAGGTCTTGGGGACAGGGTGAAAAACTGTTTTTT. It is translated as CASRSWGQGEKLFF. The rearrangement joins TRBV11-2 to TRBJ1-4, with TRBD1 matching 9 bases. The germline V gene has CDR1 SGHAT and CDR2 FQNNGV. With V trimmed by 6 bases and J by 7 bases, 6 bases remained unmatched. This CDR3 has 14 residues.

V usage is TRBV30 and J usage is TRBJ2-3; 8 positions agree with TRBD2. V shed 0 bases, J shed 1 base, and the junction held 6 bases outside the gene matches. The CDR3 is 16 residues long. Germline CDR1 GTSNPN, CDR2 SVGIG (reference sequence). CDR3 sequence reads: CAWSVRLALRTDTQYF. CDR3 in DNA: TGTGCCTGGAGTGTGAGACTAGCGCTCCGCACAGATACGCAGTATTTT.

The chain couples TRBV2 to TRBJ2-7, with D tentatively TRBD1 (5 bases). Germline V gene data show CDR1 as SNHLY and CDR2 as FYNNEI. Trimming removed 11 bases at V and 6 bases at J, with 23 bases between. The CDR3 covers 14 residues. CDR3 in amino acids: CAGRGSLQVREQYF. The CDR3 region has the DNA TGTGCCGGCCGAGGATCTCTACAGGTCCGCGAGCAGTACTTC.

The genes are TRBV28 and TRBJ1-1; 7 bases fit TRBD1. Germline trimming cut 3 bases from V and 7 bases from J; bases unmatched to any gene: 5. The CDR3 is 13 residues long. Germline-derived CDR1 and CDR2 are MDHEN and SYDVKM. The CDR3 region is CASSLLQGIEAFF. In nucleotides, the CDR3 is TGTGCCAGCAGTTTGTTACAGGGGATTGAAGCTTTCTTT. Combining the CDR3 with reference TRBV28 and TRBJ1-1 gives the whole variable domain DVKVTQSSRYLVKRTGEKVFLECVQDMDHENMFWYRQDPGLGLRLIYFSYDVKMKEKGDIPEGYSVSREKKERFSLILESASTNQTSMYLCASSLLQGIEAFFGQGTRLTVV.

V is TRBV23-1 and J is TRBJ2-2; TRBD2 aligns across 13 bases. TRBV23-1 is labeled an ORF, and its function is uncertain. The CDR3 is made up of 17 amino acids. With 3 bases clipped from V and 1 base from J, the junction kept 2 bases outside the gene matches. The CDR3 coding sequence is TGCGCCAGCAGTCACGGACTAGCGGGAGAGAACACCGGGGAGCTGTTTTTT. Its protein product is CASSHGLAGENTGELFF.

This chain connects TRBV11-3 to TRBJ2-5; D is possibly TRBD1 (5 bases). The CDR3 totals 14 residues. Germline CDR1 is SGHNT and CDR2 is YENEEA. Trimming pared 5 bases from V and 2 bases from J, leaving 12 bases between. Here the CDR3 DNA reads TGTGCCAGCAGCCGCGACCGACAGCAAGAGACCCAGTACTTC. It yields the protein CASSRDRQQETQYF.

The chain employs TRBV5-1 and TRBJ1-1; 9 bases match TRBD1. The CDR3 totals 19 residues. The germline V gene has CDR1 SGHRS and CDR2 YFSETQ. The J segment lost 3 bases and the V segment lost 0 bases, leaving 15 bases of the junction unmatched. The CDR3 region has the DNA TGCGCCAGCAGCTTGGTACCGGGACAGGGAACAGGAGAAGACACTGAAGCTTTCTTT. It codes for CASSLVPGQGTGEDTEAFF.

The chain is built from TRBV18 and TRBJ1-5; the match to TRBD1 covers 7 bases. The J segment lost 4 bases and the V segment lost 5 bases, leaving 5 bases of the junction unmatched. CDR1 and CDR2 (germline): KGHSH, LQKENI. The CDR3 is 14 residues long. CDR3 sequence (DNA): TGTGCCAGCTCAGCCGCAGGGGGAAATCAGCCCCAGCATTTT. This codes for CASSAAGGNQPQHF.

The chain links TRBV6-6 to TRBJ2-7, with TRBD2 matching 7 bases. The CDR3 spans 14 residues. J was trimmed by 8 bases and V by 4 bases; bases with no gene match: 11. Looked up from germline, CDR1 is MNHNY and CDR2 is SVGAGI (reference sequence). The CDR3 here is CASSLTPGTTKQYF. The CDR3, as DNA: TGTGCCAGCAGTTTAACCCCCGGGACTACCAAGCAGTACTTC.

The J gene is TRBJ1-5, the V gene TRBV19; maybe TRBD1 (6 bases). Germline CDR1 LNHDA, CDR2 SQIVND (reference sequence). Between the trimmed V and J ends, which lost 7 bases and 0 bases, there was a span of 13 bases. The CDR3 runs to 15 residues. CDR3 sequence reads: CASNPTGYSNQPQHF. Here the CDR3 DNA reads TGTGCCAGTAACCCAACAGGGTATAGCAATCAGCCCCAGCATTTT. The full variable domain, with the rest looked up from reference TRBV19 and TRBJ1-5, is DGGITQSPKYLFRKEGQNVTLSCEQNLNHDAMYWYRQDPGQGLRLIYYSQIVNDFQKGDIAEGYSVSREKKESFPLTVTSAQKNPTAFYLCASNPTGYSNQPQHFGDGTRLSIL.

V usage is TRBV5-1 and J usage is TRBJ2-7; the D is unclear. The V and J ends lost 0 bases and 2 bases respectively, with 6 bases between them. Germline V CDR1 and CDR2: SGHRS, YFSETQ. The CDR3 has 13 residues. The CDR3 nucleotides read TGCGCCAGCAGCTTGGCCAACACCTACGAGCAGTACTTC. Translation gives CASSLANTYEQYF.

The gene calls are TRBV6-6 and TRBJ2-1; 8 bases map to TRBD2. V trimming: 6 bases; J trimming: 7 bases; junction bases outside the gene matches: 8. This CDR3 has 14 amino acids. CDR1 and CDR2 from the germline V gene are MNHNY and SVGAGI (reference sequence). The CDR3 region is CASRRLAQENEQFF. The DNA of the CDR3 is TGTGCCAGCAGGCGACTAGCGCAAGAAAATGAGCAGTTCTTC.

The chain is built from TRBV9 and TRBJ2-1; D is unclear. In germline, CDR1 is SGDLS, CDR2 YYNGEE. Trimming took 0 bases from V and 4 from J, leaving 8 bases between them. This CDR3 has 14 amino acids. The CDR3 spells CASSVAPEYNEQFF. The CDR3 coding sequence is TGTGCCAGCAGCGTAGCGCCCGAGTACAATGAGCAGTTCTTC.

The V and J genes are TRBV5-4 and TRBJ2-7; possible D gene TRBD1, 5 bases. Germline V CDR1 and CDR2: SGHNT, YYREEE (reference sequence). This CDR3 contains 12 residues. The germline V and J ends were trimmed by 4 bases and 4 bases, with 9 bases remaining between them. The CDR3 spells CASSQGQYEQYF. The CDR3 bases are TGTGCCAGCAGCCAAGGACAATACGAGCAGTACTTC.

The CDR3 bases are TGTGCCAGCGGTCCCTTGGGAGTAGAGACCCAGTACTTC. Translating gives CASGPLGVETQYF. The rearrangement joins TRBV9 to TRBJ2-5, with a tentative D call TRBD2 (5 bases). Per the germline V gene, CDR1 is SGDLS and CDR2 is YYNGEE. V was clipped by 7 bases and J by 4 bases, with 14 bases between them. There are 13 residues in the CDR3.

The rearrangement uses TRBV9 and TRBJ1-1; D is uncertain. From germline, CDR1 is SGDLS and CDR2 YYNGEE. This CDR3 has 13 amino acids. Trimming stripped 2 bases from V and 1 base from J, with 6 bases between. CDR3 bases: TGTGCCAGCAGCGTTCCTAAGAACACTGAAGCTTTCTTT. Protein sequence: CASSVPKNTEAFF.

The chain uses TRBV6-1 and TRBJ1-2, with TRBD1 as a possible D gene (5 bases). The length of the CDR3 is 11 residues. Germline-derived CDR1 and CDR2 are MNHNS and SASEGT. Trimming took off 8 bases at V and 6 bases at J, with 10 bases between the two ends. The CDR3 here is CASWRGDGYTF. The CDR3 DNA is TGTGCCAGCTGGAGGGGAGATGGCTACACCTTC.